These 18 T cell receptor beta chains came from one sample sequenced in a study of Ad26.COV2.S vaccination and SARS-CoV-2 variants. Treatment noted: 15 to 20 received Ad26.COV2.S at low or high dose, single or two shots; about 5 received placebo; per-sample allocation not given. Material that was analyzed had been drawn on day 63 after the first vaccine or placebo injection. Generated by immunoSEQ multiplex PCR, the TCRdb table keeps only in-frame clones and is missing some. The table includes roughly 680,000 clones, around 90% detected once. The specimen comprised peripheral blood, sampled in a trial of Ad26.COV2.S vaccine versus placebo. The origin of the receptors is a person aged 18 to 59 who received the Ad26.COV2.S COVID-19 vaccine or a placebo.

This clone was counted once. J is TRBJ2-5 and V is TRBV23-1; the match to TRBD2 covers 12 bases. TRBV23-1 is treated as an ORF (open reading frame) with a function not yet certain. J gave up 7 bases and V 0 bases, and 6 bases lay outside the gene matches. The CDR3 sequence is 16 residues long. The CDR3 DNA reads TGCGCCAGCAGTCAATCGGTGACTAGCGGGAGAGGGACCCAGTACTTC. The encoded protein is CASSQSVTSGRGTQYF.

J is TRBJ2-1 and V is TRBV3-1 (or the pseudogene TRBV3-2); 7 bases match TRBD2. CDR1 and CDR2 (germline): LGHDT, YNNKEL (reference sequence). This CDR3 has 18 amino acids. V lost 4 bases and J lost 4; bases outside the gene matches: 16. The CDR3 spells CASSLRGPSGVGYNEQFF. The CDR3 DNA sequence: TGTGCCAGCAGCCTAAGAGGGCCTAGCGGAGTGGGGTACAATGAGCAGTTCTTC.

The rearrangement joins TRBV3-1 (or the pseudogene TRBV3-2) to TRBJ1-2; tentatively, D is TRBD1 (5 bases). The CDR3 length is 16 residues. The germline CDR1 and CDR2 sequences are LGHDT and YNNKEL (reference sequence). Trimming cost V 1 base and J 3 bases, with 15 bases left between them. The DNA for the CDR3 is TGTGCCAGCAGCCAAGGAGTTCGGGGGGAGGACTATGGCTACACCTTC. This sequence encodes CASSQGVRGEDYGYTF.

The chain carries TRBV6-5 and TRBJ2-7; D is possibly TRBD1 (6 bases). Trimming removed 5 bases from V and 7 bases from J, with 15 bases in between. The CDR3 runs to 13 residues. CDR1 and CDR2 (germline): MNHEY, SVGAGI. CDR3 in DNA: TGTGCCAGCAGTACCCGACAGGCCTCAGAGCAGTACTTC. It specifies CASSTRQASEQYF.

The J gene is TRBJ2-7, the V gene TRBV5-1, with D tentatively TRBD1 (6 bases). Per the germline V gene, CDR1 is SGHRS and CDR2 is YFSETQ. CDR3 length: 14 amino acids. Between the trimmed V and J ends, which lost 2 bases and 2 bases, there was a span of 11 bases. The CDR3 loop reads CASSFSGAAYEQYF. The CDR3, as DNA: TGCGCCAGCAGCTTTTCAGGGGCGGCCTACGAGCAGTACTTC.

This chain uses TRBV30 with TRBJ2-7; the D call may be TRBD1 or TRBD2 (5 bases each). The CDR3 consists of 13 residues. The germline V gene has CDR1 GTSNPN and CDR2 SVGIG (reference sequence). V was trimmed by 3 bases and J by 3 bases, leaving 12 bases between them. Written as DNA, the CDR3 is TGTGCCTGGAGCACTGGGACCTACTACGAGCAGTACTTC. This encodes CAWSTGTYYEQYF.

The chain recombines TRBV6-2 or TRBV6-3 with TRBJ2-5, with 9 bases identical to TRBD2. The CDR3 spans 17 residues. The J segment lost 4 bases and the V segment lost 2 bases, leaving 11 bases of the junction unmatched. Germline lookup yields CDR1 MNHEY and CDR2 SVGEGT. CDR3: CASSYLRGSGGVETQYF. CDR3 sequence (DNA): TGTGCCAGCAGTTACCTCCGGGGTAGCGGGGGTGTAGAGACCCAGTACTTC.

The CDR3 DNA follows: TGTGCCAGCTCACGCGACAGCTATGAAAAACTGTTTTTT. Translated, it gives CASSRDSYEKLFF. The chain uses TRBV18 and TRBJ1-4; tentatively, D is TRBD1 (5 bases). The V end was cut by 4 bases, the J end by 6 bases, with 9 bases between. Germline assignment: CDR1 KGHSH and CDR2 LQKENI. This CDR3 has 13 residues.

V usage is TRBV24-1 and J usage is TRBJ2-3; TRBD2 matches at 9 bases. Germline lookup yields CDR1 KGHDR and CDR2 SFDVKD. The CDR3 runs to 13 residues. The junction had 7 bases not matched to a gene; V was cut back by 10 bases and J by 6 bases. CDR3 DNA sequence: TGTGCCACAGCTAGCGGGGCATTGGATACGCAGTATTTT. It codes for CATASGALDTQYF.

The J gene is TRBJ2-1, the V gene TRBV11-3; TRBD1 might be the D (6 bases). V lost 5 bases, J lost 4 bases, and 18 bases lay in between. The length of the CDR3 is 16 residues. Germline loops: CDR1 SGHNT, CDR2 YENEEA. This chain's CDR3 is CASSPTQQGPYNEQFF. For the CDR3, the DNA is TGTGCCAGCAGCCCAACCCAGCAGGGGCCTTACAATGAGCAGTTCTTC.

The rearrangement uses TRBV19 and TRBJ1-2, with TRBD1 as a possible D gene (5 bases). Germline assignment: CDR1 LNHDA and CDR2 SQIVND (reference sequence). The V and J ends lost 5 bases and 3 bases respectively, with 7 bases between them. CDR3 length: 12 amino acids. This chain's CDR3 is CASSPGYYGYTF. The CDR3 region has the DNA TGTGCCAGTAGTCCAGGGTACTATGGCTACACCTTC.

This clone was detected a few times. The chain has TRBV27 and TRBJ2-7, with D possibly TRBD1 on 6 matching bases. Germline CDR1 reads MNHEY; CDR2 reads SMNVEV (reference sequence). V lost 4 bases to trimming and J lost 5 bases, with 15 bases between them. The CDR3 has 14 amino acids. The CDR3 DNA is TGTGCCAGCAGTTCCCACAGGGACGGGGACGAGCAGTACTTC. This codes for CASSSHRDGDEQYF.

The chain carries TRBV7-2 and TRBJ1-1; tentative D call: TRBD1 (5 bases). Trimming removed 6 bases at V and 4 bases at J, with 15 bases between. This CDR3 comprises 14 residues. Germline V gene data show CDR1 as SGHTA and CDR2 as FQGNSA. The CDR3 loop reads CASRTRGVGTEAFF. As DNA, the CDR3 is TGTGCCAGCAGGACTCGGGGGGTCGGCACTGAAGCTTTCTTT. The complete variable domain, with remaining parts taken from reference TRBV7-2 and TRBJ1-1, reads GAGVSQSPSNKVTEKGKDVELRCDPISGHTALYWYRQSLGQGLEFLIYFQGNSAPDKSGLPSDRFSAERTGGSVSTLTIQRTQQEDSAVYLCASRTRGVGTEAFFGQGTRLTVV.

The J gene is TRBJ2-3, the V gene TRBV10-1, with D possibly being TRBD2 (7 bases). Trimming cost V 2 bases and J 6 bases, with 15 bases left between them. The length of the CDR3 is 15 residues. CDR1 is WNHNN and CDR2 is SYGVQD in the germline V gene (reference sequence). In DNA form, the CDR3 reads TGCGCCAGCAGTGAGGGACTAGAGGGGGGTGATACGCAGTATTTT. Translated: CASSEGLEGGDTQYF.

This clone came up once. The chain carries TRBV9 and TRBJ2-3; no firm D call. From germline, CDR1 is SGDLS and CDR2 YYNGEE. This CDR3 contains 16 residues. The V gene lost 4 bases and the J gene lost 2 bases, with 17 bases spanning the gap. The CDR3 nucleotides read TGTGCCAGCAGCCCCCGAGGTGGCATATACACAGATACGCAGTATTTT. It is translated as CASSPRGGIYTDTQYF.

This clone appeared once. The V gene is TRBV5-1, the J gene TRBJ2-5; D possibly corresponds to TRBD1 (6 bases). Germline CDR1 SGHRS, CDR2 YFSETQ. The length of the CDR3 is 18 residues. V was cut by 0 bases and J by 4 bases, with 22 bases left in between. The CDR3 bases are TGCGCCAGCAGCTTGGGTCTGCCCGCTACTCAGGGGTCAGAGACCCAGTACTTC. Encoded protein: CASSLGLPATQGSETQYF.

The J gene is TRBJ1-5, the V gene TRBV7-9; 7 nucleotides match TRBD1. The length of the CDR3 is 16 residues. Trimming at V came to 6 bases and at J to 2 bases, leaving 10 bases not matched to a gene. Germline V lookup: CDR1 SEHNR, CDR2 FQNEAQ (reference sequence). The CDR3 spells CASSLTGAWGNQPQHF. DNA for the CDR3: TGTGCCAGCAGTCTCACAGGGGCCTGGGGCAATCAGCCCCAGCATTTT.

V is TRBV6-5 and J is TRBJ2-7, with no clear D. CDR1 and CDR2 from the germline V gene are MNHEY and SVGAGI. V was pared by 6 bases and J by 3 bases, with 15 bases between. The CDR3 is made up of 14 amino acids. The CDR3 sequence is CASRRTPDLYEQYF. The CDR3 DNA is TGTGCCAGCAGAAGGACGCCCGACCTCTACGAGCAGTACTTC.